The clone carrying this T cell receptor beta chain was observed a handful of times. The sample belongs to a study of Ad26.COV2.S vaccination and SARS-CoV-2 variants. Treatment described: 19 received Ad26.COV2.S at low or high dose, single or two shots; 5 received placebo; per-sample allocation not given. Day 63 after the first injection of vaccine or placebo was the sampling time. CDR3 length: 15 residues. Germline CDR1 SNHLY, CDR2 FYNNEI. V was shortened by 4 bases and J by 3 bases, with 12 bases between the two germline ends. Sequencing was performed with immunoSEQ multiplex PCR; in TCRdb, only in-frame clones are kept and a portion is missing. Of about 400,000 clones detected, 92% appear once; the ten largest clones hold around 1.7%.

The source is a person between 18 and 59 years old who received the Ad26.COV2.S COVID-19 vaccine or a placebo. The starting material was peripheral blood, obtained in a trial of Ad26.COV2.S vaccine versus placebo. The chain couples TRBV2 to TRBJ2-2; D might be TRBD1 (6 bases). DNA for the CDR3: TGTGCCAGCAGTGCCATCTACAGGGACACCGGGGAGCTGTTTTTT. This sequence encodes CASSAIYRDTGELFF.